The 9 T cell receptor beta chains below were found in one sample sequenced in a study of CD8 T cells in Susac syndrome. An input of roughly 0.5 to 1 ug of RNA was subjected to reverse transcription using random hexamers. Via MiXCR, TCRdb re-called the immunoSEQ multiplex PCR reads, giving one row per CDR3 protein. Of around 200,000 distinct CDR3 sequences detected, approximately 95% appear once; the ten largest clones hold about 0.095%. Input material: CD4+ T cells from PBMCs. Receptor source: a human donor in good health.

V and J are TRBV4-2 and TRBJ2-1, with 13 bases fitting TRBD2. Losses at the gene ends were 0 bases for V and 4 bases for J; bases not matched to a gene: 3. The germline CDR1 and CDR2 sequences are LGHNA and YNFKEQ. This CDR3 has 17 amino acids. The CDR3: CASSQDPTSGRYNEQFF. CDR3 coding DNA: TGTGCCAGCAGCCAAGATCCGACTAGCGGGAGGTACAATGAGCAGTTCTTC.

The chain is built from TRBV6-5 and TRBJ2-5; no firm D call. This CDR3 comprises 12 residues. V was cut by 8 bases and J by 2 bases, with 9 bases left in between. Per germline, CDR1 MNHEY and CDR2 SVGAGI. The CDR3 DNA reads TGTGCCAGCGGGATTTATCAAGAGACCCAGTACTTC. Its translation is CASGIYQETQYF.

The chain recombines TRBV7-2 with TRBJ2-3; D unresolved. Trimming left V 2 bases short and J 1 base short, with 10 bases between. CDR1 is SGHTA, CDR2 FQGNSA, per germline. The CDR3 runs 15 residues. CDR3: CASSLLPARTDTQYF. CDR3 in DNA: TGTGCCAGCAGCTTATTGCCGGCCCGCACAGATACGCAGTATTTT.

The chain carries TRBV5-1 and TRBJ2-4; D gene uncertain. CDR1 is SGHRS and CDR2 is YFSETQ in the germline V gene. CDR3 length equals 14 residues. Trimming removed 0 bases at V and 5 bases at J, with 9 bases between. The CDR3 sequence is CASSLAADQNIQYF. DNA of the CDR3: TGCGCCAGCAGCTTGGCGGCAGACCAAAACATTCAGTACTTC.

This rearrangement joins TRBV20-1 to TRBJ1-5; D is perhaps TRBD1 (5 bases). V lost 4 bases and J lost 5, with 12 bases in between. Per the germline V gene, CDR1 is DFQATT and CDR2 is SNEGSKA (reference sequence). The CDR3 has 13 amino acids. Written as DNA, the CDR3 is TGCAGTGCTACAACCTCGGGGGATCAGCCCCAGCATTTT. Its translation is CSATTSGDQPQHF.

The chain combines TRBV7-9 with TRBJ1-5; no clear D. CDR1 and CDR2 from the germline V gene are SEHNR and FQNEAQ (reference sequence). CDR3 length: 13 residues. V was cut by 6 bases and J by 0 bases, with 6 bases left in between. The CDR3 DNA reads TGTGCCAGCAGAGAGAATAGCAATCAGCCCCAGCATTTT. It yields the protein CASRENSNQPQHF.

V gene TRBV28 combines with J gene TRBJ2-3; perhaps TRBD2 as D (5 bases). V lost 4 bases and J lost 5, with 22 bases in between. The CDR3 is made up of 17 amino acids. The germline V gene encodes CDR1 MDHEN and CDR2 SYDVKM. This CDR3 is CASSSHPAGPREDTQYF. As DNA, the CDR3 is TGTGCCAGCAGTTCCCACCCCGCTGGGCCCCGGGAAGATACGCAGTATTTT.

V usage is TRBV20-1 and J usage is TRBJ2-3, with 9 bases lining up with TRBD1. V lost 5 bases to trimming and J lost 4 bases; unmatched junction nucleotides: 10. CDR3 length: 15 amino acids. The germline CDR1 and CDR2 sequences are DFQATT and SNEGSKA (reference sequence). This CDR3 reads CSASLGRQGADTQYF. CDR3 nucleotide sequence: TGCAGTGCTTCACTTGGGAGACAGGGGGCAGATACGCAGTATTTT.

The V gene is TRBV20-1, the J gene TRBJ2-1; 13 bases agree with TRBD2. Germline CDR1 and CDR2: DFQATT and SNEGSKA (reference sequence). This CDR3 has 14 amino acids. Trimming cost V 1 base and J 10 bases; bases outside gene matches: 4. The CDR3 sequence is CSARGPGLAGEQFF. The CDR3 DNA reads TGCAGTGCTAGAGGTCCGGGACTAGCGGGAGAGCAGTTCTTC.